This TCR beta chain was recorded in a study of cytomegalovirus exposure and HLA in healthy donors. The PCR contained 60 Vbeta and 13 Jbeta primers. TCRdb keeps only in-frame clones here, not all; method: immunoSEQ multiplex PCR. The table records about 160,000 clones, roughly 83% of them present only once. Looked up from germline, CDR1 is MNHEY and CDR2 is SVGAGI. Trimming took 0 bases from V and 4 from J, leaving 13 bases between them. This CDR3 spans 16 amino acids. This clone has just a few counts. Sequencing was done on a sample of PBMCs. The J gene is TRBJ1-3, the V gene TRBV6-5; no firm D call. This TCR came from a woman younger than 35 in good health and CMV-seronegative. CDR3 residues: CASSYSNHAGGNTIYF. CDR3 sequence (DNA): TGTGCCAGCAGTTACTCGAACCACGCGGGGGGAAACACCATATATTTT.